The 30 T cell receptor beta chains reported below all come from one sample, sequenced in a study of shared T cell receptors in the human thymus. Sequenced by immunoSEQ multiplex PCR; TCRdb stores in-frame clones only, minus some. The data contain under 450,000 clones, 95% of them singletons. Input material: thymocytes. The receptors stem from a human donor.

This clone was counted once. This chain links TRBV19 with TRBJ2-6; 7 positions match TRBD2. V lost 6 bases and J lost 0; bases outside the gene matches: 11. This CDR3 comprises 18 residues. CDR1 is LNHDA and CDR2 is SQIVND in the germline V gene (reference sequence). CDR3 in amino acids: CASRMRGTVSSGANVLTF. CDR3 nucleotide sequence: TGTGCCAGTAGAATGCGGGGGACGGTCAGCTCTGGGGCCAACGTCCTGACTTTC.

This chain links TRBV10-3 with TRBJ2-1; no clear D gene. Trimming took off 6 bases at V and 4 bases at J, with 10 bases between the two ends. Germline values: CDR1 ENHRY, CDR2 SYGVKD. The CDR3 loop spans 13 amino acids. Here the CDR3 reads CAISDPIYNEQFF. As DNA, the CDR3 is TGTGCCATCAGCGACCCTATATACAATGAGCAGTTCTTC.

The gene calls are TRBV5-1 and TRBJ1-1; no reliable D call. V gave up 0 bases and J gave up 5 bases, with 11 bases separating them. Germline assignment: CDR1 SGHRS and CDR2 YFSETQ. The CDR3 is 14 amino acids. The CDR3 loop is CASSLAGLRTEAFF. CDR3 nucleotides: TGCGCCAGCAGCTTGGCCGGCCTTCGGACTGAAGCTTTCTTT.

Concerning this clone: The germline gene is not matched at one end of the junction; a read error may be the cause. CDR3 protein: CASSYRGRSSHF. CDR3 in DNA: TGTGCCAGCAGTTACCGGGGCAGGAGCTCACATTTT. The V call is TRBV6-6, the J call TRBJ1-1; TRBD1 might be the D (5 bases). CDR1 and CDR2 from the germline V gene are MNHNY and SVGAGI (reference sequence). This CDR3 has 12 residues.

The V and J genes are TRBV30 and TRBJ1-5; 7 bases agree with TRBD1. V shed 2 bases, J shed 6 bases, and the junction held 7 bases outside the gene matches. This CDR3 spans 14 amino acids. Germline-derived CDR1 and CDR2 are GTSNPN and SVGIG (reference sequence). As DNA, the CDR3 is TGTGCCTGGAGTATGAACCAGGGGGGTCAGCCCCAGCATTTT. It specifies CAWSMNQGGQPQHF.

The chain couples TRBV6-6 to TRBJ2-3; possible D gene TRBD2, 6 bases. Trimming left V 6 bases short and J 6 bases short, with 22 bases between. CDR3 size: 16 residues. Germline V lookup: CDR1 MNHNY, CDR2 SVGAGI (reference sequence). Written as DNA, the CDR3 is TGTGCCAGCAGCGGGGGTAGTGCAGGGTCTTGGGATACGCAGTATTTT. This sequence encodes CASSGGSAGSWDTQYF.

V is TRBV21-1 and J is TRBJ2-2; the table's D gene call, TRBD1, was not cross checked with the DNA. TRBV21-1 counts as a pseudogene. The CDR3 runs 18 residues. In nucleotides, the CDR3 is TGTGCCAGCAGCATACCCCCGGGACAGGGGGCGTGGACCGGGGAGCTGTTTTTT. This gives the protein CASSIPPGQGAWTGELFF.

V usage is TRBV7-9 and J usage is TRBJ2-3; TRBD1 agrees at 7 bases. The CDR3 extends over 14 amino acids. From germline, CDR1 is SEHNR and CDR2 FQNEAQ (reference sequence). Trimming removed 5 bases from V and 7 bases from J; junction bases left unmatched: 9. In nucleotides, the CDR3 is TGTGCCAGCAGCGTGACACAGGGGATGAATACGCAGTATTTT. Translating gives CASSVTQGMNTQYF.

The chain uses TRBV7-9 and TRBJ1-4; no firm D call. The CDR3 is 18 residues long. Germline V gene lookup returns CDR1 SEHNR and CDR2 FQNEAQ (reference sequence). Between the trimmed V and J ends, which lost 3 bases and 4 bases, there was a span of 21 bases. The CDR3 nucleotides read TGTGCCAGCAGCTTGACACTAACCCTCCCCGAATATAATGAAAAACTGTTTTTT. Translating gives CASSLTLTLPEYNEKLFF.

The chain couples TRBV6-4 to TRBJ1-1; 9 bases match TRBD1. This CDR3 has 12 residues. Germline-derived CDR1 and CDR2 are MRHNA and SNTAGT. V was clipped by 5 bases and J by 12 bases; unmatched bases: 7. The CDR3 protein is CASSSHRGRSFF. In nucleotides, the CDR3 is TGTGCCAGCAGTAGTCACAGGGGGCGTTCTTTCTTT.

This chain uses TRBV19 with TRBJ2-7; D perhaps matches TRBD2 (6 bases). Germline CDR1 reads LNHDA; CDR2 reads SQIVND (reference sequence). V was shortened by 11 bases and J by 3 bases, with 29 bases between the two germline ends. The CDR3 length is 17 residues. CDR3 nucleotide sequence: TGTGCCCACAACGCCGGGACTGGAAGCATATTAAACTACGAGCAGTACTTC. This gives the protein CAHNAGTGSILNYEQYF. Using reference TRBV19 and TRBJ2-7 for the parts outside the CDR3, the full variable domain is DGGITQSPKYLFRKEGQNVTLSCEQNLNHDAMYWYRQDPGQGLRLIYYSQIVNDFQKGDIAEGYSVSREKKESFPLTVTSAQKNPTAFYLCAHNAGTGSILNYEQYFGPGTRLTVT.

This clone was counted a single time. The CDR3, as DNA: TGTGCCAGCAGTCCCGGACAGGCCTCCTCTGGAAACACCATATATTTT. Translated: CASSPGQASSGNTIYF. This sequence joins TRBV28 and TRBJ1-3; 7 bases are shared with TRBD1. CDR3 size: 16 residues. The germline V gene encodes CDR1 MDHEN and CDR2 SYDVKM. The J segment lost 0 bases and the V segment lost 5 bases, leaving 7 bases of the junction unmatched. Variable domain in full (rest from reference TRBV28 and TRBJ1-3): DVKVTQSSRYLVKRTGEKVFLECVQDMDHENMFWYRQDPGLGLRLIYFSYDVKMKEKGDIPEGYSVSREKKERFSLILESASTNQTSMYLCASSPGQASSGNTIYFGEGSWLTVV.

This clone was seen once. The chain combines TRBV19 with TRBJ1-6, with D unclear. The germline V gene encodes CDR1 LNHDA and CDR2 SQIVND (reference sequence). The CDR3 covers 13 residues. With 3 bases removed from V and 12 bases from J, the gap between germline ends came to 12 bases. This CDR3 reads CASSIFAREPLHF. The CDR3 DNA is TGTGCCAGTAGTATCTTTGCAAGGGAACCCCTCCACTTT. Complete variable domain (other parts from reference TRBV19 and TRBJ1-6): DGGITQSPKYLFRKEGQNVTLSCEQNLNHDAMYWYRQDPGQGLRLIYYSQIVNDFQKGDIAEGYSVSREKKESFPLTVTSAQKNPTAFYLCASSIFAREPLHFGNGTRLTVT.

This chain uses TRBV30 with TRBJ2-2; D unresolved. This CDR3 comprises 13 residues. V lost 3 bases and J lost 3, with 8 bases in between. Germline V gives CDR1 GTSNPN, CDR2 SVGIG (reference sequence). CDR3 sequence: CAWRCGYTGELFF. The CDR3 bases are TGTGCCTGGAGGTGCGGTTACACCGGGGAGCTGTTTTTT.

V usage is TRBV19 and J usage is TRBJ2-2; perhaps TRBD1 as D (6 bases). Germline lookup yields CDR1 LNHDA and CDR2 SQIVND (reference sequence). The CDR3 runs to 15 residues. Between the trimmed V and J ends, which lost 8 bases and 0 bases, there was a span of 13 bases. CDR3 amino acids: CASARGGTNTGELFF. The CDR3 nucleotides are TGTGCCAGTGCCCGAGGGGGAACGAACACCGGGGAGCTGTTTTTT.

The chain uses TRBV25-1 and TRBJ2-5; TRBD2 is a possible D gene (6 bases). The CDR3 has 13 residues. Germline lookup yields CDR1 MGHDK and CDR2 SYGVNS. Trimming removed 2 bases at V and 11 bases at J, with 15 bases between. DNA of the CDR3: TGTGCCAGCAGTGAAGCGGGATCACAAGAGCAGTACTTC. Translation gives CASSEAGSQEQYF.

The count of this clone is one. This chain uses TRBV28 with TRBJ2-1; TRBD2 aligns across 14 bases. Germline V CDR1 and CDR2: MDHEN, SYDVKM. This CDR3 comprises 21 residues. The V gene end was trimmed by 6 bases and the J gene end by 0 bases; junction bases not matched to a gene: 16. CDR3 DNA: TGTGCCAGCAGATCTCAGACTAGCGGGAGGGTCCCTCTAAGCTCCTACAATGAGCAGTTCTTC. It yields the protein CASRSQTSGRVPLSSYNEQFF.

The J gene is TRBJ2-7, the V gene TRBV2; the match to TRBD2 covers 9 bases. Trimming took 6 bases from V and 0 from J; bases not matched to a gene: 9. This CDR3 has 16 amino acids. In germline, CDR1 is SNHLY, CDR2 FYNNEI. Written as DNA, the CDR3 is TGTGCCAGCAGGGTAGCGGGAGAGGGGATCTCCTACGAGCAGTACTTC. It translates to CASRVAGEGISYEQYF.

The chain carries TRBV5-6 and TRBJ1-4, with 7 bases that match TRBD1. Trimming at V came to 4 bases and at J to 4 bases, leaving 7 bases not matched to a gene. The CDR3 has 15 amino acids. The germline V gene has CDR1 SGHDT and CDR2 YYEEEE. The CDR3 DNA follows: TGTGCCAGCAGCCCACGGACAGGTTTTAATGAAAAACTGTTTTTT. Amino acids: CASSPRTGFNEKLFF.

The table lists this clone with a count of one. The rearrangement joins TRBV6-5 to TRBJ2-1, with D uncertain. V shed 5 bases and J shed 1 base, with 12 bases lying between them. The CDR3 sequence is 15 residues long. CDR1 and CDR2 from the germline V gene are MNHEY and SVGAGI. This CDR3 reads CASSTSGLSYNEQFF. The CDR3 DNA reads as TGTGCCAGCAGTACCTCAGGTCTTTCCTACAATGAGCAGTTCTTC.

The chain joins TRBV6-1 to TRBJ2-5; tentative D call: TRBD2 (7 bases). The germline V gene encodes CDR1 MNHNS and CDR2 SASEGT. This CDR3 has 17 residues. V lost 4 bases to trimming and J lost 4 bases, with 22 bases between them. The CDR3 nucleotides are TGTGCCAGCAGTGTACCGTACGTTGTGAGGGGGGGAGAGACCCAGTACTTC. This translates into CASSVPYVVRGGETQYF.

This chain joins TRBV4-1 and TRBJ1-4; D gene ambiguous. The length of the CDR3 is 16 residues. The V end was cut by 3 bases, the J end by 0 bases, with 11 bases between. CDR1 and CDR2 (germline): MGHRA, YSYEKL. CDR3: CASSQGRQATNEKLFF. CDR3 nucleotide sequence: TGCGCCAGCAGCCAGGGGAGACAAGCAACTAATGAAAAACTGTTTTTT.

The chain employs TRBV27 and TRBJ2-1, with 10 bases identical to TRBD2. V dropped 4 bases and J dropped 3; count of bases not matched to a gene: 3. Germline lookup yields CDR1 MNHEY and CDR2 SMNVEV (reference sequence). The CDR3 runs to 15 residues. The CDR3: CASSSPSGSYNEQFF. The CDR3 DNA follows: TGTGCCAGCAGTTCACCTAGCGGGAGCTACAATGAGCAGTTCTTC.

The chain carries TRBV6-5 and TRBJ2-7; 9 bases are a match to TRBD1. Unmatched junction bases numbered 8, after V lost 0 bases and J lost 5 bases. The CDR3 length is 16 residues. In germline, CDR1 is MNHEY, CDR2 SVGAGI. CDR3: CASSYSYRDRVHEQYF. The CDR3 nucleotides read TGTGCCAGCAGTTACTCGTATCGGGACAGGGTCCACGAGCAGTACTTC.

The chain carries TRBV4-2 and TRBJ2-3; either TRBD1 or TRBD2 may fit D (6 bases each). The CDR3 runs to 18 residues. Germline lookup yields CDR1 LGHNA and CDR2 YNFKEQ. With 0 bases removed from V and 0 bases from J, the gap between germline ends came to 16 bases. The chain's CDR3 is CASSQDRVGGGSTDTQYF. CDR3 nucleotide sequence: TGTGCCAGCAGCCAAGATCGGGTTGGAGGGGGAAGCACAGATACGCAGTATTTT.

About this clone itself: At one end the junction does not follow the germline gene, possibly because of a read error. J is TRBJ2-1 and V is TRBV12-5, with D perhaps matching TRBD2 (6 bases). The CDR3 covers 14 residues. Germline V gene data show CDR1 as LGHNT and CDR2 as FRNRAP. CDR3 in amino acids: CASGLAPSGRGPVF. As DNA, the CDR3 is TGTGCTAGTGGTTTGGCCCCCAGCGGGCGGGGCCCGGTCTTC.

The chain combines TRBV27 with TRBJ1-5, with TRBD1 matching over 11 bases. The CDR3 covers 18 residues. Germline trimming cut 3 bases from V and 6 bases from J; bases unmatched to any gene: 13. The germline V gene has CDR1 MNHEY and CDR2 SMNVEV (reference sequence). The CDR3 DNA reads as TGTGCCAGCAGTTTGAACGGCGGTCTGGGACAGGGGGGTCAGCCCCAGCATTTT. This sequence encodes CASSLNGGLGQGGQPQHF.

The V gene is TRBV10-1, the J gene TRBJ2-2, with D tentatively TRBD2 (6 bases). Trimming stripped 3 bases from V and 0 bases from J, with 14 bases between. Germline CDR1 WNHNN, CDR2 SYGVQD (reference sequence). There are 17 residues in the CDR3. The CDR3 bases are TGCGCCAGCAGTGATATTAGCGGCAAACCGAACACCGGGGAGCTGTTTTTT. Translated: CASSDISGKPNTGELFF.

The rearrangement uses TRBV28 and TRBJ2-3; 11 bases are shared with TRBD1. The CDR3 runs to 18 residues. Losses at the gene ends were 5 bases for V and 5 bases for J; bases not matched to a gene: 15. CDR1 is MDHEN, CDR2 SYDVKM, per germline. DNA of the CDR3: TGTGCCAGCAGTCTCCCCCTGGGGACAGGGGGAGGGATAGATACGCAGTATTTT. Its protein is CASSLPLGTGGGIDTQYF.

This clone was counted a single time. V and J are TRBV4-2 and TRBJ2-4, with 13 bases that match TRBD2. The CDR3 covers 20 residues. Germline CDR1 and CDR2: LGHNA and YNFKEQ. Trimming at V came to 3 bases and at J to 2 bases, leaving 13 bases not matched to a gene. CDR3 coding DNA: TGTGCCAGCAGCCAGGACGAACCCGGACTAGCGGGAGCTACCAAAAACATTCAGTACTTC. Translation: CASSQDEPGLAGATKNIQYF.